What follows are 13 T cell receptor beta chains derived from one specimen sequenced in a study of T-cell memory formation after mild COVID-19. TCRdb redid the calling of the 5' RACE reads with MiXCR, one entry per CDR3 protein. The sample holds about 390,000 distinct CDR3 sequences; around a sixth are singletons and the top ten take 20% to 25%. The sample consisted of PBMCs or a T cell subset sorted from them (not recorded which). Source of these receptors: a man between 18 and 29 years old who had mild COVID-19 (a few samples of this study predate the infection). Cell type and time point are not known.

This clonotype was found many times. V and J are TRBV5-1 and TRBJ1-3, with D possibly TRBD1 on 6 matching bases. The CDR3 runs 14 residues. Germline V gene data show CDR1 as SGHRS and CDR2 as YFSETQ. V dropped 4 bases and J dropped 1 base, with 9 bases sitting between them. In nucleotides, the CDR3 is TGCGCCAGCAGCCCCCAGGGGTCTGGAAACACCATATATTTT. Its protein is CASSPQGSGNTIYF.

This clonotype was recorded a few times. The chain is built from TRBV9 and TRBJ1-2; the D gene is possibly TRBD1 (5 bases). The CDR3 spans 18 residues. V lost 3 bases to trimming and J lost 2 bases, with 23 bases between them. Germline lookup yields CDR1 SGDLS and CDR2 YYNGEE. The CDR3 sequence is CASSAEGRAAFRNYGYTF. Here the CDR3 DNA reads TGTGCCAGCAGCGCAGAGGGGAGGGCGGCCTTTAGGAACTATGGCTACACCTTC. Supplemented by reference TRBV9 and TRBJ1-2, the full variable domain reads DSGVTQTPKHLITATGQRVTLRCSPRSGDLSVYWYQQSLDQGLQFLIQYYNGEERAKGNILERFSAQQFPDLHSELNLSSLELGDSALYFCASSAEGRAAFRNYGYTFGSGTRLTVV.

This chain links TRBV7-2 with TRBJ1-2; no firm D call. Trimming removed 5 bases from V and 5 bases from J, with 15 bases in between. Germline V gene lookup returns CDR1 SGHTA and CDR2 FQGNSA. The CDR3 totals 14 residues. The CDR3 sequence is CASSPDGDLYGYTF. The CDR3 DNA sequence: TGTGCCAGCAGCCCCGACGGTGACCTTTATGGCTACACCTTC. Together with reference TRBV7-2 and TRBJ1-2, the CDR3 gives the full variable domain: GAGVSQSPSNKVTEKGKDVELRCDPISGHTALYWYRQSLGQGLEFLIYFQGNSAPDKSGLPSDRFSAERTGGSVSTLTIQRTQQEDSAVYLCASSPDGDLYGYTFGSGTRLTVV.

The V and J genes are TRBV6-2 or TRBV6-3 and TRBJ2-5; no clear D gene. The V and J ends lost 5 bases and 1 base respectively, with 8 bases between them. Germline CDR1 and CDR2: MNHEY and SVGEGT. This CDR3 is 13 amino acids long. The CDR3 region has the DNA TGTGCCAGCAGTGGCAGAGTCCAAGAGACCCAGTACTTC. The encoded protein is CASSGRVQETQYF.

This clonotype was seen only a few times. The CDR3 protein is CASSAENTDTQYF. CDR3 DNA sequence: TGCGCCAGCAGCGCCGAAAACACAGATACGCAGTATTTT. The rearrangement joins TRBV5-1 to TRBJ2-3; no clear D gene. The CDR3 loop spans 13 amino acids. The germline V gene encodes CDR1 SGHRS and CDR2 YFSETQ. Trimming removed 4 bases from V and 2 bases from J, with 8 bases in between. The full variable domain, rest sourced from reference TRBV5-1 and TRBJ2-3, is KAGVTQTPRYLIKTRGQQVTLSCSPISGHRSVSWYQQTPGQGLQFLFEYFSETQRNKGNFPGRFSGRQFSNSRSEMNVSTLELGDSALYLCASSAENTDTQYFGPGTRLTVL.

The genes are TRBV4-1 and TRBJ2-1, with D unclear. CDR1 and CDR2 from the germline V gene are MGHRA and YSYEKL. The CDR3 totals 12 residues. Trimming left V 0 bases short and J 6 bases short, with 3 bases between. The CDR3 DNA is TGCGCCAGCAGCCAAGAGGGCAATGAGCAGTTCTTC. Translation: CASSQEGNEQFF.

This clonotype showed up just a few times. The chain carries TRBV7-2 and TRBJ1-5; unclear D gene. This CDR3 has 12 amino acids. The V end was cut by 8 bases, the J end by 7 bases, with 12 bases between. The germline V gene encodes CDR1 SGHTA and CDR2 FQGNSA. CDR3 nucleotide sequence: TGTGCCAGCGGGCCTGACTTGCAGCCCCAGCATTTT. Its translation: CASGPDLQPQHF. The entire variable domain, with the rest obtained from reference TRBV7-2 and TRBJ1-5, is as follows: GAGVSQSPSNKVTEKGKDVELRCDPISGHTALYWYRQSLGQGLEFLIYFQGNSAPDKSGLPSDRFSAERTGGSVSTLTIQRTQQEDSAVYLCASGPDLQPQHFGDGTRLSIL.

The gene calls are TRBV5-1 and TRBJ2-1; the D gene is possibly TRBD2 (5 bases). Per the germline V gene, CDR1 is SGHRS and CDR2 is YFSETQ. Trimming took off 2 bases at V and 6 bases at J, with 9 bases between the two ends. The CDR3 is made up of 13 amino acids. The CDR3 protein is CASSLLEGNEQFF. In DNA form, the CDR3 reads TGCGCCAGCAGCTTACTAGAGGGCAATGAGCAGTTCTTC.

A few counts support this clonotype. The chain combines TRBV7-2 with TRBJ2-1; 9 nucleotides agree with TRBD2. The germline CDR1 and CDR2 sequences are SGHTA and FQGNSA. The CDR3 contains 17 residues. Unmatched junction bases numbered 17, after V lost 5 bases and J lost 9 bases. DNA for the CDR3: TGTGCCAGCAGCCCGAGAGGTCTAGCGGGGCCTCGAGGTGAGCAGTTCTTC. Amino acids: CASSPRGLAGPRGEQFF.

The gene calls are TRBV10-3 and TRBJ2-3; D ambiguous. CDR3 length: 11 amino acids. Deletions cut 6 bases from V and 2 bases from J, with 3 bases between. The germline V gene encodes CDR1 ENHRY and CDR2 SYGVKD. DNA for the CDR3: TGTGCCATCAGGGCCACAGATACGCAGTATTTT. This codes for CAIRATDTQYF.

This clonotype has a count of ten or more. CDR3 loop: CASSFGPSSYNSPLHF. The CDR3 nucleotides read TGTGCCAGCAGCTTCGGGCCGAGCTCCTATAATTCACCCCTCCACTTT. This sequence joins TRBV11-2 and TRBJ1-6; the D is unclear. Looked up from germline, CDR1 is SGHAT and CDR2 is FQNNGV. The CDR3 contains 16 residues. Trimming left V 3 bases short and J 0 bases short, with 9 bases between.

This clonotype was seen many times. This chain uses TRBV7-9 with TRBJ2-5; TRBD2 matches at 7 bases. CDR3 length: 14 amino acids. Germline assignment: CDR1 SEHNR and CDR2 FQNEAQ (reference sequence). After removal of 6 bases from V and 5 bases from J, the junction contained 9 bases not matched to a gene. The CDR3: CASSSSGARETQYF. The DNA of the CDR3 is TGTGCCAGCAGTTCCAGCGGGGCCCGGGAGACCCAGTACTTC.

Ten or more counts support this clonotype. The V call is TRBV7-9, the J call TRBJ1-2; perhaps TRBD1 as D (6 bases). Trimming removed 4 bases from V and 8 bases from J, with 8 bases in between. This CDR3 spans 11 amino acids. CDR1 and CDR2 (germline): SEHNR, FQNEAQ (reference sequence). CDR3 DNA sequence: TGTGCCAGCAGCTCACAGGGCGGCTACACCTTC. Protein sequence: CASSSQGGYTF.